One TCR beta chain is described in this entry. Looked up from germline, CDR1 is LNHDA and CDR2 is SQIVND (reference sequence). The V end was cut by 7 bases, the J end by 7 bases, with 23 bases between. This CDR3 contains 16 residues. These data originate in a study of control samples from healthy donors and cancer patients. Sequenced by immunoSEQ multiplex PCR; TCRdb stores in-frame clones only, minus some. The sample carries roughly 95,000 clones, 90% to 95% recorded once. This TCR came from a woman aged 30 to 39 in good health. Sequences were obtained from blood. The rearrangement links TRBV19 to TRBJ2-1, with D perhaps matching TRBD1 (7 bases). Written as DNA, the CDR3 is TGTGCCAGTAACCCCCAGAGAGGGCCAGGGGGGAATGAGCAGTTCTTC. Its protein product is CASNPQRGPGGNEQFF.